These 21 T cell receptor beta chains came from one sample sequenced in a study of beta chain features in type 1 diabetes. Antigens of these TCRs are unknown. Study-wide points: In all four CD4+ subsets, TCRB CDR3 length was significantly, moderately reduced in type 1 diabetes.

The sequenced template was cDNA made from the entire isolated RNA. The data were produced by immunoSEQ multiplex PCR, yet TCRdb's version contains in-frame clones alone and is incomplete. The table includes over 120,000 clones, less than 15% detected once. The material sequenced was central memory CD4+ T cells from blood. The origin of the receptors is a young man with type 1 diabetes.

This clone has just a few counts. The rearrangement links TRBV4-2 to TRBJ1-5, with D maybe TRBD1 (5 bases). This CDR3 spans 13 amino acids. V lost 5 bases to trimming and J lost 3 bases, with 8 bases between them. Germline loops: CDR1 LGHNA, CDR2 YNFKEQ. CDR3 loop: CASSRGPNQPQHF. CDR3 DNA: TGTGCCAGCAGCAGGGGCCCCAATCAGCCCCAGCATTTT.

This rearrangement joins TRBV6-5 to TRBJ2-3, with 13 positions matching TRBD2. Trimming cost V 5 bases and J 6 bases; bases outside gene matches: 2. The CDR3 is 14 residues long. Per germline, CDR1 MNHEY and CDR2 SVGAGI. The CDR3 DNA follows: TGTGCCAGCAGTACGACTAGCGGGGGGGATACGCAGTATTTT. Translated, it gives CASSTTSGGDTQYF.

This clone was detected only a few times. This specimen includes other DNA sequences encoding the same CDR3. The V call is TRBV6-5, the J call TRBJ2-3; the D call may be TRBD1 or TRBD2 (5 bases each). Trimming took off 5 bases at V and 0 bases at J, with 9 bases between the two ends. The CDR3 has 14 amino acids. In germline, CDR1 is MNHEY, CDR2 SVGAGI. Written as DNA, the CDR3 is TGTGCCAGCAGTGAGGGACGGAGCACAGATACGCAGTATTTT. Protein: CASSEGRSTDTQYF.

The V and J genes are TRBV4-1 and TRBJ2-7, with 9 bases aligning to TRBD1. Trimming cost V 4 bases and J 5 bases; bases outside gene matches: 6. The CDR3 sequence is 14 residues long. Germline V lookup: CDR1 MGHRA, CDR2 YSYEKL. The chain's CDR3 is CASSPGDRVHEQYF. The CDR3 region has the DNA TGCGCCAGCAGCCCTGGGGACAGGGTCCACGAGCAGTACTTC.

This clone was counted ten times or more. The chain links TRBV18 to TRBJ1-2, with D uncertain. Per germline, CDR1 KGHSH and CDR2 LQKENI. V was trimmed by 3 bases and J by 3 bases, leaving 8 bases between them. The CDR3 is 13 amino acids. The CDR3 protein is CASSPQKDYGYTF. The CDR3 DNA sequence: TGTGCCAGCTCACCCCAGAAGGACTATGGCTACACCTTC. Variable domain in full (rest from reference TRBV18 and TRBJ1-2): NAGVMQNPRHLVRRRGQEARLRCSPMKGHSHVYWYRQLPEEGLKFMVYLQKENIIDESGMPKERFSAEFPKEGPSILRIQQVVRGDSAAYFCASSPQKDYGYTFGSGTRLTVV.

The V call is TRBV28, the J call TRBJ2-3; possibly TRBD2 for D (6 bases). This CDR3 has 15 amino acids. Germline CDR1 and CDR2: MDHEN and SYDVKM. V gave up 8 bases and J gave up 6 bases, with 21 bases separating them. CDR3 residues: CASRVGGAQPDTQYF. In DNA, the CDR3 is TGTGCCAGCCGGGTTGGAGGGGCACAACCGGATACGCAGTATTTT.

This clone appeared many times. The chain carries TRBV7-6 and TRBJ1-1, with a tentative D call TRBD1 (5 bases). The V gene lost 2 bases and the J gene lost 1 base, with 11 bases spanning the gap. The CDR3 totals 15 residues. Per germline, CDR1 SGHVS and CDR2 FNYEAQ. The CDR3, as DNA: TGTGCCAGCAGCTTACTCCTTGGGGGGAACACTGAAGCTTTCTTT. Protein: CASSLLLGGNTEAFF.

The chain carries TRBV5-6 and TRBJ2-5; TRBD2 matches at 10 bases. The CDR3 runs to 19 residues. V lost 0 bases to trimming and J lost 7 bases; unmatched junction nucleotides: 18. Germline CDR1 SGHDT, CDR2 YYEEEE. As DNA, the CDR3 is TGTGCCAGCAGCTTGGGTGGACTAGCGGTTCATTTTGGTCAGGGGACCCAGTACTTC. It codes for CASSLGGLAVHFGQGTQYF.

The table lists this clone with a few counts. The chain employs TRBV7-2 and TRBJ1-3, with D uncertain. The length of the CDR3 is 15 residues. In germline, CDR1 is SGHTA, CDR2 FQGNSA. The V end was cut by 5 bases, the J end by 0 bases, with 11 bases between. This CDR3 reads CASSIGLYSGNTIYF. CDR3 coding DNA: TGTGCCAGCAGCATAGGACTGTACTCTGGAAACACCATATATTTT.

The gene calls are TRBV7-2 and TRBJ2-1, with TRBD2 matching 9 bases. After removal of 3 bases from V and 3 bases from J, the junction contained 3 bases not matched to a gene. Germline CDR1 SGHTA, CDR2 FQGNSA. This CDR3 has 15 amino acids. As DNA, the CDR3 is TGTGCCAGCAGCTTGACTAGCGGAATCTACAATGAGCAGTTCTTC. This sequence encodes CASSLTSGIYNEQFF. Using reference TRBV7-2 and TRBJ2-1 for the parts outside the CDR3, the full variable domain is GAGVSQSPSNKVTEKGKDVELRCDPISGHTALYWYRQSLGQGLEFLIYFQGNSAPDKSGLPSDRFSAERTGGSVSTLTIQRTQQEDSAVYLCASSLTSGIYNEQFFGPGTRLTVL.

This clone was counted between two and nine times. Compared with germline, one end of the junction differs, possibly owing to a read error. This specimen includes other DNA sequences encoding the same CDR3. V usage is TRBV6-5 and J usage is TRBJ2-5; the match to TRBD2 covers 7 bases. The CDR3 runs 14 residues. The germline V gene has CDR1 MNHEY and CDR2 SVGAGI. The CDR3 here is CASSDSGGQETQYF. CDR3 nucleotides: TGTGCCAGCAGTGACTCGGGGGGCCAAGAGACCCAGTACTTC.

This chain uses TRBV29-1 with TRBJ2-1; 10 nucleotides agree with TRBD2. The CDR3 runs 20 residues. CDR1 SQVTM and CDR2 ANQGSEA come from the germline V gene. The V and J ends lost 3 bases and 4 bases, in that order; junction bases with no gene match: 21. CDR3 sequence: CSVEAENSFLAGGIYNEQFF. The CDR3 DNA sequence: TGCAGCGTTGAGGCGGAAAACAGTTTCTTAGCGGGAGGAATTTACAATGAGCAGTTCTTC.

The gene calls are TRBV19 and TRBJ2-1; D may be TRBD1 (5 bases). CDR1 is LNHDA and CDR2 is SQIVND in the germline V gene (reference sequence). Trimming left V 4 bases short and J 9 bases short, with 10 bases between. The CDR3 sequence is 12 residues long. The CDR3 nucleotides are TGTGCCAGTAGTACACAGGTTGGTGAGCAGTTCTTC. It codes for CASSTQVGEQFF. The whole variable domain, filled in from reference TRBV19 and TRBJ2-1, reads DGGITQSPKYLFRKEGQNVTLSCEQNLNHDAMYWYRQDPGQGLRLIYYSQIVNDFQKGDIAEGYSVSREKKESFPLTVTSAQKNPTAFYLCASSTQVGEQFFGPGTRLTVL.

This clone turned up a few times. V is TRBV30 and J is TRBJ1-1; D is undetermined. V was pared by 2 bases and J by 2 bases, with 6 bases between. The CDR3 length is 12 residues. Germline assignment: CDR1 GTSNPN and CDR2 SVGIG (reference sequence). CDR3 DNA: TGTGCCTGGAGTCAGGATAACACTGAAGCTTTCTTT. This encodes CAWSQDNTEAFF.

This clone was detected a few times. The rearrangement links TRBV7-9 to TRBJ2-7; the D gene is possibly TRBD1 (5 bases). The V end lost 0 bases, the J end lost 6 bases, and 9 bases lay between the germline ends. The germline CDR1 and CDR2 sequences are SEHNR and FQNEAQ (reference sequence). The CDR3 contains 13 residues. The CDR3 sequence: CASSLAGAGEQYF. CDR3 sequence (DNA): TGTGCCAGCAGCTTAGCAGGGGCCGGCGAGCAGTACTTC. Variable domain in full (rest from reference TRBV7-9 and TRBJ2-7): DTGVSQNPRHKITKRGQNVTFRCDPISEHNRLYWYRQTLGQGPEFLTYFQNEAQLEKSRLLSDRFSAERPKGSFSTLEIQRTEQGDSAMYLCASSLAGAGEQYFGPGTRLTVT.

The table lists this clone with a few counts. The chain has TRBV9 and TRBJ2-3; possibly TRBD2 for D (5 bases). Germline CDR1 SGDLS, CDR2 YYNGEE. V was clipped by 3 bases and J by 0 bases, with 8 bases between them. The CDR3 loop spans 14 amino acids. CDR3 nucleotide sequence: TGTGCCAGCAGCGCTGGAGGAAGCACAGATACGCAGTATTTT. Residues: CASSAGGSTDTQYF.

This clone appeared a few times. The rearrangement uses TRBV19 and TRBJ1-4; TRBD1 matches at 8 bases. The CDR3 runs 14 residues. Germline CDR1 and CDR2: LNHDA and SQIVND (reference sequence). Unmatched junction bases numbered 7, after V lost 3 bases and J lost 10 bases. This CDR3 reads CASSIGQGVGKLFF. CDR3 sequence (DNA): TGTGCCAGTAGTATCGGACAGGGCGTCGGAAAACTGTTTTTT.

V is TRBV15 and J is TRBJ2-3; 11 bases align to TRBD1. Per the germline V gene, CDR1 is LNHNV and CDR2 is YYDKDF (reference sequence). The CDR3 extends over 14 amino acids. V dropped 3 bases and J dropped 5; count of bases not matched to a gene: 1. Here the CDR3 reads CATSRDRGQDTQYF. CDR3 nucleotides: TGTGCCACCAGCAGGGACAGGGGGCAAGATACGCAGTATTTT.

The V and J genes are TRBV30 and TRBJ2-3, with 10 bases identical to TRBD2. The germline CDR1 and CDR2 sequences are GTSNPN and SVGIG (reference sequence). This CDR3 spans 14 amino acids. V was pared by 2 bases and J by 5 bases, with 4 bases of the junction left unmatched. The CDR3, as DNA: TGTGCCTGGAGTAGCGGGGGGGCAGGAGATACGCAGTATTTT. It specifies CAWSSGGAGDTQYF.

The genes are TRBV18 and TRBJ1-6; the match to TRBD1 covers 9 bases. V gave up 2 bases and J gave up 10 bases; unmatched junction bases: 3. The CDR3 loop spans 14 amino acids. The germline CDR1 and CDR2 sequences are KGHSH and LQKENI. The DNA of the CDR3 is TGTGCCAGCTCACCAGACAGGGGGAGCTCACCCCTCCACTTT. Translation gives CASSPDRGSSPLHF. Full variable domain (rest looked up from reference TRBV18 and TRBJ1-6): NAGVMQNPRHLVRRRGQEARLRCSPMKGHSHVYWYRQLPEEGLKFMVYLQKENIIDESGMPKERFSAEFPKEGPSILRIQQVVRGDSAAYFCASSPDRGSSPLHFGNGTRLTVT.

The CDR3 protein is CASSSTLQGRNEQFF. The CDR3 DNA reads TGTGCCAGCAGCTCGACTTTGCAGGGGAGGAATGAGCAGTTCTTC. The chain is built from TRBV11-2 and TRBJ2-1; either TRBD1 or TRBD2 may supply D (6 bases each). Trimming pared 4 bases from V and 7 bases from J, leaving 17 bases between. This CDR3 region has 15 residues. CDR1 is SGHAT and CDR2 is FQNNGV in the germline V gene.